The clone carrying this T cell receptor beta chain showed up just a few times. Its specificity is not known. Individual cDNA molecules each received unique molecular identifiers attached to them. TCRdb called the 5' RACE reads again in MiXCR, with one record for every CDR3 protein. The sample has approximately 90,000 distinct CDR3 sequences, approximately 9.9% seen once; the top ten hold 4.7%. This sample is drawn from a study of early T cells in non-severe SARS-CoV-2 infection. At the level of the study: Alpha and beta chains were unpaired, from unsorted whole-blood bulk RNA. The study, taken as a whole, reports: Using VDJdb, the matching emphasized anti-spike CD8 responses while missing private and CD4 specificities.

Trimming left V 10 bases short and J 0 bases short, with 16 bases between. The CDR3 is 15 residues long. Germline CDR1 and CDR2: MNHEY and SVGAGI. The sequencing used whole blood, collected at baseline. The receptor's source is an adult who was a healthcare worker with PCR-confirmed SARS-CoV-2 infection or an uninfected control (not recorded which). V gene TRBV6-5 combines with J gene TRBJ2-1; the D gene could be TRBD1 or TRBD2 (6 bases each). CDR3 sequence: CATSEGGLSYNEQFF. The CDR3, as DNA: TGTGCCACCTCCGAAGGGGGGCTCTCCTACAATGAGCAGTTCTTC.